The 11 T cell receptor beta chains listed next were all sequenced from one sample in a study of T cell repertoires in cytomegalovirus infection. Their antigen targets remain unknown. TCRdb re-called the reads with MiXCR, one entry per CDR3 protein. The sample holds 60,000 to 75,000 distinct CDR3 sequences; 25% to 30% are singletons and the top ten take roughly 65%. The sample consisted of CD8+ T cells from cultured PBMCs, taken from culture after CMV antigen stimulation. Receptors were obtained from a human donor in good health (CMV status not recorded). Some clones in this sample may be carry-over from other donors' samples.

The rearrangement joins TRBV27 to TRBJ2-7; D ambiguous. V dropped 2 bases and J dropped 3 bases, with 14 bases sitting between them. CDR3 length: 15 amino acids. Germline values: CDR1 MNHEY, CDR2 SMNVEV (reference sequence). CDR3 in amino acids: CASSLTSSANYEQYF. The CDR3 DNA is TGTGCCAGCAGTTTAACTTCCAGCGCAAACTACGAGCAGTACTTC.

The V gene is TRBV5-6, the J gene TRBJ1-1; D is unclear. Looked up from germline, CDR1 is SGHDT and CDR2 is YYEEEE. V was trimmed by 0 bases and J by 8 bases, leaving 11 bases between them. CDR3 length: 13 amino acids. CDR3 in amino acids: CASSLVGWAEAFF. CDR3 in DNA: TGTGCCAGCAGCTTGGTGGGATGGGCCGAAGCTTTCTTT.

This clonotype was counted many times. The chain recombines TRBV6-1 with TRBJ2-4, with unresolved D. Trimming shortened V by 3 bases and J by 5 bases, and 11 bases separated the two germline ends. Germline V lookup: CDR1 MNHNS, CDR2 SASEGT. This CDR3 region has 14 residues. CDR3 in DNA: TGTGCCAGCAGTGACCGGGTAAACCAAAACATTCAGTACTTC. It yields the protein CASSDRVNQNIQYF.

This clonotype was counted a few times. This chain joins TRBV27 and TRBJ1-5; D might be TRBD1 (5 bases). Looked up from germline, CDR1 is MNHEY and CDR2 is SMNVEV (reference sequence). The CDR3 has 14 amino acids. Trimming took off 3 bases at V and 5 bases at J, with 11 bases between the two ends. The CDR3 loop is CASSLGGYDQPQHF. The DNA for the CDR3 is TGTGCCAGCAGTTTGGGGGGTTACGATCAGCCCCAGCATTTT.

This clonotype was detected only a few times. The chain carries TRBV3-1 and TRBJ2-3; possibly TRBD2 for D (5 bases). The germline V and J ends were trimmed by 0 bases and 3 bases, with 16 bases remaining between them. Germline V gene data show CDR1 as LGHDT and CDR2 as YNNKEL (reference sequence). The CDR3 has 17 amino acids. In DNA, the CDR3 is TGTGCCAGCAGCCAAGACGCGGGTGAGAGGTCTACAGATACGCAGTATTTT. This sequence encodes CASSQDAGERSTDTQYF.

The J gene is TRBJ1-1, the V gene TRBV5-1, with unresolved D. The CDR3 totals 13 residues. The germline gives CDR1 SGHRS, CDR2 YFSETQ. Trimming took off 4 bases at V and 0 bases at J, with 7 bases between the two ends. For the CDR3, the DNA is TGCGCCAGCAGCCCCTCGGTGAACACTGAAGCTTTCTTT. Translated: CASSPSVNTEAFF.

The chain links TRBV7-2 to TRBJ2-3, with D possibly matching TRBD1 (6 bases). This CDR3 region has 12 residues. The V end was cut by 5 bases, the J end by 5 bases, with 8 bases between. CDR1 and CDR2 (germline): SGHTA, FQGNSA. In DNA, the CDR3 is TGTGCCAGCAGCCCACAGGGAGATACGCAGTATTTT. The encoded protein is CASSPQGDTQYF.

This clonotype was found many times. The V gene is TRBV20-1, the J gene TRBJ2-7; D remains ambiguous. This CDR3 has 15 amino acids. V was shortened by 3 bases and J by 2 bases, with 17 bases between the two germline ends. CDR1 and CDR2 from the germline V gene are DFQATT and SNEGSKA (reference sequence). The CDR3 nucleotides read TGCAGTGCTAGCCCCCAAGTAGGGTGGGCCTACGAGCAGTACTTC. Protein sequence: CSASPQVGWAYEQYF.

V gene TRBV5-4 combines with J gene TRBJ2-2; 7 bases agree with TRBD2. V trimming: 0 bases; J trimming: 4 bases; junction bases outside the gene matches: 3. This CDR3 contains 15 residues. Germline CDR1 SGHNT, CDR2 YYREEE (reference sequence). The CDR3 sequence is CASSLGGSGTGELFF. The CDR3 nucleotides read TGTGCCAGCAGCTTGGGCGGGAGCGGCACCGGGGAGCTGTTTTTT.

This clonotype was detected many times. The chain uses TRBV7-9 and TRBJ1-1; D gene unclear. The V and J ends lost 4 bases and 1 base respectively, with 10 bases between them. The CDR3 sequence is 14 residues long. The germline gives CDR1 SEHNR, CDR2 FQNEAQ (reference sequence). Here the CDR3 reads CASSSGGTNTEAFF. The CDR3 region has the DNA TGTGCCAGCAGCTCCGGTGGCACGAACACTGAAGCTTTCTTT.

This clonotype was seen a few times. The chain uses TRBV10-2 and TRBJ1-5; D unresolved. Per the germline V gene, CDR1 is WSHSY and CDR2 is SAAADI. This CDR3 is 14 amino acids long. The germline V and J ends were trimmed by 3 bases and 3 bases, with 9 bases remaining between them. CDR3 nucleotides: TGCGCCAGCAGTGATTTAGGTTTCAATCAGCCCCAGCATTTT. This codes for CASSDLGFNQPQHF.